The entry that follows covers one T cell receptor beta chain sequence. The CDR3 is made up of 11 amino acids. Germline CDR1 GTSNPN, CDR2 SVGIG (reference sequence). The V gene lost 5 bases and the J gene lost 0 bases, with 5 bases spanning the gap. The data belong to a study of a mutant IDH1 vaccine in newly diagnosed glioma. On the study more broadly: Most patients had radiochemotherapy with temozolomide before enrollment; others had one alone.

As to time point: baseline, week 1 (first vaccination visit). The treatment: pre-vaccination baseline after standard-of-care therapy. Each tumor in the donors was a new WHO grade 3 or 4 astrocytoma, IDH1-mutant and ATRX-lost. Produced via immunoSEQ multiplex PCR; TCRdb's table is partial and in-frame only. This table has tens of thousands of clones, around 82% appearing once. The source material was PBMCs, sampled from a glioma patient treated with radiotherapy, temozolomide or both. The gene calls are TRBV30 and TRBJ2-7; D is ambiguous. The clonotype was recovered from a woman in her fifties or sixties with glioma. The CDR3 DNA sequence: TGTGCCTGGTCCCGCTCCTACGAGCAGTACTTC. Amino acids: CAWSRSYEQYF.